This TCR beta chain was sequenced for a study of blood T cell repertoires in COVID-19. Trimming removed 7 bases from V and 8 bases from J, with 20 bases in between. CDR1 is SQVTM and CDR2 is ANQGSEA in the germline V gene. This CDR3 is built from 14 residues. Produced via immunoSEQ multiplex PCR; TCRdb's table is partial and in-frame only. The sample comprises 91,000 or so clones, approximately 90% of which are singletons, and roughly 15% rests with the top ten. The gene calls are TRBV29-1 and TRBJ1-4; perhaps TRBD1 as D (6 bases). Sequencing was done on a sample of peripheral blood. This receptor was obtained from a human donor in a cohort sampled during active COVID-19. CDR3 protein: CSALRGGPGEKLFF. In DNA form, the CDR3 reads TGCAGCGCCCTTCGGGGGGGGCCAGGGGAAAAACTGTTTTTT.